This T cell receptor beta chain was profiled in a study of cytomegalovirus exposure and HLA in healthy donors. Overall study findings and caveats: Analysis was carried out at a later point, and it linked a missense DCLRE1C variant to TCR beta V- and J-gene trimming. Earlier findings revealed that most TCR beta V segments proved productive either about 87% or about 30% of the time.

The PCR ran on 60 Vbeta and 13 Jbeta primers. Clones were read by immunoSEQ multiplex PCR, and TCRdb kept only the in-frame ones, dropping some. Counted here are about 60,000 clones, around 70% occurring once; the ten biggest clones make up approximately 19%. As regards this clone: What it binds is unknown.

The CDR3 runs 14 residues. V lost 2 bases and J 2 bases, leaving 9 bases between the germline ends. Germline CDR1 SGHTA, CDR2 FQGNSA. This rearrangement joins TRBV7-2 to TRBJ2-5; D may be TRBD2 (6 bases). The sequencing sample was made of PBMCs. The clonotype was recovered from a woman aged 55-70 years in good health and CMV-seropositive. The CDR3 loop reads CASSLMRGQETQYF. The CDR3 DNA reads as TGTGCCAGCAGCTTAATGCGGGGACAAGAGACCCAGTACTTC.